The 21 T cell receptor beta chains below were found in one sample sequenced in a study of PD-1 blockade in classical Hodgkin lymphoma. Assay: immunoSEQ multiplex PCR; the TCRdb copy retains only in-frame clones and omits some. The table has roughly 97,000 clones, over 80% seen once. With no exception, relapse followed autologous stem cell transplantation in all patients, and brentuximab vedotin exposure varied. The source was peripheral blood mononuclear cells (PBMCs), collected at baseline. The receptors derive from a human donor with classical Hodgkin lymphoma.

The chain couples TRBV2 to TRBJ1-1, with D possibly being TRBD1 (5 bases). V lost 5 bases and J 0 bases, leaving 10 bases between the germline ends. The CDR3 contains 14 residues. The germline V gene encodes CDR1 SNHLY and CDR2 FYNNEI. This chain's CDR3 is CASSRQLMNTEAFF. The CDR3 DNA sequence: TGTGCCAGCAGTCGACAGCTAATGAACACTGAAGCTTTCTTT.

J is TRBJ2-5 and V is TRBV6-4; 14 bases map to TRBD2. V lost 10 bases and J lost 5; bases outside the gene matches: 6. The CDR3 sequence is 14 residues long. CDR1 is MRHNA and CDR2 is SNTAGT in the germline V gene. The CDR3 protein is CANLGLAGEETQYF. The CDR3 nucleotides are TGTGCCAACCTGGGACTAGCGGGAGAGGAGACCCAGTACTTC.

The chain joins TRBV4-2 to TRBJ2-1; 13 positions match TRBD2. This CDR3 is built from 15 residues. V lost 4 bases to trimming and J lost 7 bases; unmatched junction nucleotides: 4. Germline values: CDR1 LGHNA, CDR2 YNFKEQ. The CDR3 protein is CASSPRLAGGNEQFF. Written as DNA, the CDR3 is TGTGCCAGCAGCCCCAGACTAGCGGGAGGAAATGAGCAGTTCTTC.

The chain employs TRBV6-5 and TRBJ2-7, with a tentative D call TRBD2 (5 bases). The CDR3 totals 15 residues. V lost 5 bases and J lost 3, with 17 bases in between. Germline V gene sequence: CDR1 MNHEY, CDR2 SVGAGI. This CDR3 reads CASSLSAGLGYEQYF. Written as DNA, the CDR3 is TGTGCCAGCAGTCTTTCGGCAGGACTCGGCTACGAGCAGTACTTC.

The gene calls are TRBV30 and TRBJ1-5; 10 bases line up with TRBD1. The germline CDR1 and CDR2 sequences are GTSNPN and SVGIG (reference sequence). This CDR3 contains 14 residues. V gave up 2 bases and J gave up 5 bases; unmatched junction bases: 3. CDR3 coding DNA: TGTGCCTGGAGTTCCGGGACAGGGGATCAGCCCCAGCATTTT. It specifies CAWSSGTGDQPQHF.

V and J are TRBV7-8 and TRBJ2-7; 7 nucleotides agree with TRBD2. CDR1 SGHVS and CDR2 FQNEAQ come from the germline V gene. V shed 3 bases and J 2 bases; nucleotides not matched to a gene: 4. The CDR3 runs 14 residues. CDR3 coding DNA: TGTGCCAGCAGCTTCGAGCGGGAAGCCTACGAGCAGTACTTC. Translation gives CASSFEREAYEQYF.

The V call is TRBV5-6, the J call TRBJ2-2; 7 nucleotides match TRBD2. V shed 0 bases and J 6 bases; nucleotides not matched to a gene: 8. CDR3 length equals 16 residues. Germline CDR1 and CDR2: SGHDT and YYEEEE. CDR3 residues: CASSLGDFGRPGELFF. The CDR3 DNA reads as TGTGCCAGCAGCTTGGGTGACTTCGGGAGGCCCGGGGAGCTGTTTTTT.

The genes are TRBV5-1 and TRBJ2-5, with 11 bases that match TRBD2. V gave up 4 bases and J gave up 1 base; unmatched junction bases: 6. Germline V gene lookup returns CDR1 SGHRS and CDR2 YFSETQ. The CDR3 runs to 16 residues. CDR3 loop: CASSHSGLAGQETQYF. The CDR3 nucleotides are TGCGCCAGCAGCCACAGTGGACTAGCGGGCCAAGAGACCCAGTACTTC.

This chain connects TRBV20-1 to TRBJ1-1; perhaps TRBD1 as D (6 bases). The germline V gene has CDR1 DFQATT and CDR2 SNEGSKA (reference sequence). This CDR3 contains 11 residues. The CDR3 sequence is CRGATNTEAFF. The CDR3 DNA is TGCAGGGGGGCCACGAACACTGAAGCTTTCTTT.

The rearrangement links TRBV2 to TRBJ2-3; D gene uncertain. V was pared by 10 bases and J by 2 bases, with 10 bases between. Germline CDR1 SNHLY, CDR2 FYNNEI. The length of the CDR3 is 12 residues. DNA for the CDR3: TGTGCCACACGGACGGCCACAGATACGCAGTATTTT. Residues: CATRTATDTQYF. The full variable domain, its missing parts supplied by reference TRBV2 and TRBJ2-3, is EPEVTQTPSHQVTQMGQEVILRCVPISNHLYFYWYRQILGQKVEFLVSFYNNEISEKSEIFDDQFSVERPDGSNFTLKIRSTKLEDSAMYFCATRTATDTQYFGPGTRLTVL.

This rearrangement joins TRBV18 to TRBJ2-7; 7 bases fit TRBD1. The CDR3 has 14 amino acids. The V gene end was trimmed by 4 bases and the J gene end by 3 bases; junction bases not matched to a gene: 6. From germline, CDR1 is KGHSH and CDR2 LQKENI. The CDR3 nucleotides read TGTGCCAGCTCACTAAGGACAGGAGACTACGAGCAGTACTTC. Translating gives CASSLRTGDYEQYF.

The rearrangement uses TRBV6-5 and TRBJ1-1; a possible D gene is TRBD1 (6 bases). Trimming shortened V by 4 bases and J by 11 bases, and 17 bases separated the two germline ends. Germline loops: CDR1 MNHEY, CDR2 SVGAGI. This CDR3 region has 13 residues. CDR3 nucleotides: TGTGCCAGCAGTTCCGGGACATCCTCAAGGGCTTTCTTT. This translates into CASSSGTSSRAFF.

The chain has TRBV5-1 and TRBJ2-7, with 12 bases identical to TRBD1. The germline CDR1 and CDR2 sequences are SGHRS and YFSETQ. This CDR3 is 16 amino acids long. V was pared by 2 bases and J by 7 bases, with 10 bases of the junction left unmatched. CDR3 DNA sequence: TGCGCCAGCAGCTTTACTCCGGGACAGGGGGCTCAAGAGCAGTACTTC. Translation gives CASSFTPGQGAQEQYF.

V is TRBV4-2 and J is TRBJ2-2, with 9 bases fitting TRBD2. The V segment lost 1 base and the J segment 4 bases; nucleotides outside the gene matches: 10. The CDR3 extends over 18 amino acids. The germline V gene encodes CDR1 LGHNA and CDR2 YNFKEQ. The CDR3 nucleotides read TGTGCCAGCAGCCAAGGACCCTATAGCGGGAGTTTCACCGGGGAGCTGTTTTTT. Its translation is CASSQGPYSGSFTGELFF.

The chain uses TRBV11-2 and TRBJ2-3; 11 nucleotides align to TRBD1. The germline CDR1 and CDR2 sequences are SGHAT and FQNNGV. The CDR3 is 18 amino acids. Trimming cost V 5 bases and J 2 bases; bases outside gene matches: 12. The CDR3 sequence is CASSPWTGGSFITDTQYF. CDR3 bases: TGTGCCAGCAGCCCCTGGACAGGGGGCAGTTTCATCACAGATACGCAGTATTTT.

CDR3 nucleotides: TGTGCCAGCAGCCCCGGACAGGGTGTATATCGCGCTGAAGCTTTCTTT. It translates to CASSPGQGVYRAEAFF. The chain couples TRBV27 to TRBJ1-1; 8 nucleotides line up with TRBD1. V dropped 6 bases and J dropped 6; count of bases not matched to a gene: 15. Per germline, CDR1 MNHEY and CDR2 SMNVEV (reference sequence). The CDR3 extends over 16 amino acids.

The rearrangement joins TRBV7-2 to TRBJ2-6; D is possibly TRBD1 (6 bases). V gave up 3 bases and J gave up 1 base, with 13 bases separating them. The CDR3 spans 17 residues. In germline, CDR1 is SGHTA, CDR2 FQGNSA. DNA for the CDR3: TGTGCCAGCAGCTTGAGGGCAGGGGATTCTGGGGCCAACGTCCTGACTTTC. Residues: CASSLRAGDSGANVLTF.

The gene calls are TRBV6-1 and TRBJ1-3; TRBD1 agrees at 7 bases. Germline assignment: CDR1 MNHNS and CDR2 SASEGT. This CDR3 contains 16 residues. J gave up 7 bases and V 4 bases, and 13 bases lay outside the gene matches. CDR3: CASSGFAGGRQNTIYF. The CDR3 DNA sequence: TGTGCCAGCAGTGGTTTTGCAGGGGGAAGGCAGAACACCATATATTTT.

This chain links TRBV18 with TRBJ2-1, with D perhaps given as TRBD1 or TRBD2 (5 bases each). In germline, CDR1 is KGHSH, CDR2 LQKENI. With 3 bases removed from V and 11 bases from J, the gap between germline ends came to 8 bases. The CDR3 totals 11 residues. This CDR3 reads CASSPSGQQFF. The DNA of the CDR3 is TGTGCCAGCTCACCCTCGGGGCAGCAGTTCTTC.

The chain links TRBV5-6 to TRBJ1-2; TRBD1 is a possible D gene (6 bases). The length of the CDR3 is 13 residues. Germline CDR1 SGHDT, CDR2 YYEEEE. V lost 2 bases, J lost 4 bases, and 9 bases lay in between. The CDR3, as DNA: TGTGCCAGCAGCTTACAGGGAGGCTATGGCTACACCTTC. Its protein product is CASSLQGGYGYTF.

V gene TRBV10-3 combines with J gene TRBJ1-2; 7 nucleotides align to TRBD1. Germline lookup yields CDR1 ENHRY and CDR2 SYGVKD. V was clipped by 3 bases and J by 1 base; unmatched bases: 5. This CDR3 is built from 15 residues. The CDR3 protein is CAISDDRAINYGYTF. Written as DNA, the CDR3 is TGTGCCATCAGTGACGACAGGGCGATTAACTATGGCTACACCTTC.